This TCR beta chain derives from a study of regulatory T cells in long-lasting Graves disease. Looked up from germline, CDR1 is LNHNV and CDR2 is YYDKDF (reference sequence). This CDR3 has 16 amino acids. V was cut by 1 base and J by 1 base, with 11 bases left in between. Arm-PCR of CDR3 regions with iRepertoire HTBI primers generated TCR beta libraries. TCRdb re-analysed the multiplex PCR reads in MiXCR, keeping a single row per CDR3 protein. The data contain 500,000 or so distinct CDR3 sequences, about 16% of them singletons. Time point here: newly diagnosed GD, antithyroid drugs for less than 3 months. Extracted PBMC RNA gave rise to the TCR library. An endocrinology department in Xi'an, China, recruited the patients. This clonotype was picked up many times. These sequences were also reported in another study, on T cells in Graves' hyperthyroidism and ophthalmopathy. That work adds: Participants, patients aged 18 to 65, had newly diagnosed hyperthyroidism with a duration under 2 months. Among clonotypes expanded in thyroid above 0.001, most were also found in blood.

The sample here was peripheral blood mononuclear cells (PBMCs), taken at new diagnosis, from a patient treated with antithyroid drugs. The J gene is TRBJ2-1, the V gene TRBV15; no definite D call. This TCR was sampled from a man aged 40-50 years with Graves disease. In DNA form, the CDR3 reads TGTGCCACCAGCAGAGCCTTAGCCGGTTCCTACAATGAGCAGTTCTTC. Translated: CATSRALAGSYNEQFF. Full variable domain (outside the CDR3, taken from reference TRBV15 and TRBJ2-1): DAMVIQNPRYQVTQFGKPVTLSCSQTLNHNVMYWYQQKSSQAPKLLFHYYDKDFNNEADTPDNFQSRRPNTSFCFLDIRSPGLGDTAMYLCATSRALAGSYNEQFFGPGTRLTVL.